These T cell receptor beta chains were read from a single sample in a study of blood T cells in healthy people across ages. MiXCR, run by TCRdb on the 5' RACE reads, gives a single entry per CDR3 protein. The repertoire consists of 800,000 or so distinct CDR3 sequences, with about 59% occurring once and the leading ten covering 25% to 35%. Sequences were obtained from blood. All receptors come from a man younger than 40 in good health. Both conserved end residues are part of each CDR3. Each record gives: clone size, D gene, V gene, J gene, CDR3 DNA, CDR3 protein. D genes are given only for firm matches. Expanded clones are given a class, and other clones once, few, many or no size at all.

abundance: NA; d_gene: TRBD1; v_gene: TRBV4-2; j_gene: TRBJ2-5; CDR3nt: TGTGCCAGCAGCCTTATGGCCGGACAGGGAAGTGAGCAGTACTTC; CDR3aa: CASSLMAGQGSEQYF
abundance: NA; d_gene: NA; v_gene: TRBV15; j_gene: TRBJ2-3; CDR3nt: TGTGCCACCAGCAGGACAACCACTAGCACAGATACGCAGTATTTT; CDR3aa: CATSRTTTSTDTQYF
abundance: NA; d_gene: NA; v_gene: TRBV7-9; j_gene: TRBJ2-7; CDR3nt: TGTGCCAGCAGCTTGGGCGGGAAACTAGACGAGCAGTACTTC; CDR3aa: CASSLGGKLDEQYF
abundance: NA; d_gene: NA; v_gene: TRBV4-3; j_gene: TRBJ2-3; CDR3nt: TGCGCCAGCAGCCAAGACGCAGGGGGAGGAAGAGATACGCAGTATTTT; CDR3aa: CASSQDAGGGRDTQYF
abundance: NA; d_gene: NA; v_gene: TRBV27; j_gene: TRBJ1-2; CDR3nt: TGTGCCAGCGGCACCGAGGAGAGTAACTATGGCTACACCTTC; CDR3aa: CASGTEESNYGYTF
abundance: NA; d_gene: NA; v_gene: TRBV20-1; j_gene: TRBJ2-5; CDR3nt: TGCAGTGGATGGGGGCTAGAGACCCAGTACTTC; CDR3aa: CSGWGLETQYF
abundance: NA; d_gene: NA; v_gene: TRBV7-6; j_gene: TRBJ2-1; CDR3nt: TGTGCCAGCAGCTTCACCTCAGGGGCCTCAGAGCAGTTCTTC; CDR3aa: CASSFTSGASEQFF
abundance: few; d_gene: TRBD1; v_gene: TRBV12-3/TRBV12-4; j_gene: TRBJ1-4; CDR3nt: TGTGCCAGCACCGTGCAGGGGGCGCGCCGTGAAAAACTGTTTTTT; CDR3aa: CASTVQGARREKLFF
abundance: NA; d_gene: TRBD2; v_gene: TRBV4-2; j_gene: TRBJ2-1; CDR3nt: TGTGCCAGCAGCCCACGGGAACGGGACTACCACAATGAGCAGTTCTTC; CDR3aa: CASSPRERDYHNEQFF
abundance: NA; d_gene: NA; v_gene: TRBV6-6; j_gene: TRBJ1-1; CDR3nt: TGTGCCAGCAGCCCGAGAGGGAGGGCCACTGAAGCTTTCTTT; CDR3aa: CASSPRGRATEAFF
abundance: NA; d_gene: NA; v_gene: TRBV14; j_gene: TRBJ2-1; CDR3nt: TGTGCCAGCAGCCAATGGGTGGGCAGGGACTACAATGAGCAGTTCTTC; CDR3aa: CASSQWVGRDYNEQFF
abundance: NA; d_gene: TRBD2; v_gene: TRBV6-2/TRBV6-3; j_gene: TRBJ2-1; CDR3nt: TGTGCCAGCAGTTATCCGACTAGCCCTCCCCAACAGCAGTTCTTC; CDR3aa: CASSYPTSPPQQQFF
abundance: NA; d_gene: NA; v_gene: TRBV9; j_gene: TRBJ2-3; CDR3nt: TGTGCCAGCAGCGTAGATGTAGGGGGTAGCACAGATACGCAGTATTTT; CDR3aa: CASSVDVGGSTDTQYF
abundance: NA; d_gene: TRBD1; v_gene: TRBV3-1; j_gene: TRBJ2-1; CDR3nt: TGTGCCAGCAGCCGGACAGGGGGTTGGGTCAATGAGCAGTTCTTC; CDR3aa: CASSRTGGWVNEQFF
abundance: NA; d_gene: NA; v_gene: TRBV18; j_gene: TRBJ1-5; CDR3nt: TGTGCCAGCTCCCCCGACGATTATAGCAATCAGCCCCAGCATTTT; CDR3aa: CASSPDDYSNQPQHF
abundance: NA; d_gene: NA; v_gene: TRBV4-1; j_gene: TRBJ2-1; CDR3nt: TGCGCCAGCACCTTCGAGGGCGACAATGAGCAGTTCTTC; CDR3aa: CASTFEGDNEQFF
abundance: NA; d_gene: NA; v_gene: TRBV4-2; j_gene: TRBJ2-3; CDR3nt: TGTGCCAGCAGCCAAGGGGACATGGATGGGGATACGCAGTATTTT; CDR3aa: CASSQGDMDGDTQYF
abundance: NA; d_gene: NA; v_gene: TRBV25-1; j_gene: TRBJ1-3; CDR3nt: TGTGCCAGCAGTGAATTCGCCGGGATCTCTGGAAACACCATATATTTT; CDR3aa: CASSEFAGISGNTIYF
abundance: NA; d_gene: NA; v_gene: TRBV7-9; j_gene: TRBJ2-1; CDR3nt: TGTGCCAGTCTTCGCGGACAGCTAACCTACAATGAGCAGTTCTTC; CDR3aa: CASLRGQLTYNEQFF
abundance: NA; d_gene: TRBD2; v_gene: TRBV7-2; j_gene: TRBJ2-4; CDR3nt: TGTGCCAGCAGCATAGTCGGGGGGGATCTGGGAAACATTCAGTACTTC; CDR3aa: CASSIVGGDLGNIQYF